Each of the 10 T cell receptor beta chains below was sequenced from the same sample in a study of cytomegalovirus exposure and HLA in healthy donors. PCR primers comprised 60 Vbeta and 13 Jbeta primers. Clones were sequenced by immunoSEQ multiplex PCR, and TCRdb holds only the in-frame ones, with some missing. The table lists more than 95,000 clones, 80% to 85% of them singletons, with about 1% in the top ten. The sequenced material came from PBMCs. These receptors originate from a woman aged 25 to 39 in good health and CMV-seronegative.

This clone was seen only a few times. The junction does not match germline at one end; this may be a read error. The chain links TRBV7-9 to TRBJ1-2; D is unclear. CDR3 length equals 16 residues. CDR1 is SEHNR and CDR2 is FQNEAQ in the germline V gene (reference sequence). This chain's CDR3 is CSSSLQSGGNHYGYTF. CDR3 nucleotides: TGTTCCAGCAGCCTCCAGTCGGGAGGGAATCACTATGGCTACACCTTC.

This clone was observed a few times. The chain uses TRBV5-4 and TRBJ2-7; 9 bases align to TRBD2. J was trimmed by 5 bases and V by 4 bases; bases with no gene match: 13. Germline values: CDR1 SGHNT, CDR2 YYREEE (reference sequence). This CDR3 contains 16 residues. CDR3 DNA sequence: TGTGCCAGCAGCCAAGGACGGCGGGGGGGCCGGAACGAGCAGTACTTC. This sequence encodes CASSQGRRGGRNEQYF.

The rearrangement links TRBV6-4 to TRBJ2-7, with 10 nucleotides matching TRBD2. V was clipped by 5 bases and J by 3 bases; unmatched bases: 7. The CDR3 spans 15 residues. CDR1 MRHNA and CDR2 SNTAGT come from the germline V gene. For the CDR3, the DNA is TGTGCCAGCAGTTACCTAGCGGGAGCAAACTACGAGCAGTACTTC. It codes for CASSYLAGANYEQYF.

The CDR3: CASSDLGDEQYF. The DNA of the CDR3 is TGCGCCAGCAGTGACTTGGGAGACGAGCAGTACTTC. V and J are TRBV10-1 and TRBJ2-7; TRBD2 is a possible D gene (5 bases). The CDR3 has 12 residues. Germline lookup yields CDR1 WNHNN and CDR2 SYGVQD (reference sequence). The ends were cut back, 3 bases at V and 5 bases at J, with 8 bases in the middle.

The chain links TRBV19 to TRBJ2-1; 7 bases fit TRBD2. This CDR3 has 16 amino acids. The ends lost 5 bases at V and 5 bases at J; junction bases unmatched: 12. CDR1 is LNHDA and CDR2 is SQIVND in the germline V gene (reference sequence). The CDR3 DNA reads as TGTGCCAGTAGTCTCTCCCGCGGGAGCTTAAACAATGAGCAGTTCTTC. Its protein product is CASSLSRGSLNNEQFF.

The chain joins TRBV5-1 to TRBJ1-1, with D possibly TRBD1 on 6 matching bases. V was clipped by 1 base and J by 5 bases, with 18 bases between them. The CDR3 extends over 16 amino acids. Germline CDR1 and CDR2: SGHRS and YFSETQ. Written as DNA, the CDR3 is TGCGCCAGCAGCTTGAATCAGCGGGGGGCGGGTACTGAAGCTTTCTTT. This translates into CASSLNQRGAGTEAFF.

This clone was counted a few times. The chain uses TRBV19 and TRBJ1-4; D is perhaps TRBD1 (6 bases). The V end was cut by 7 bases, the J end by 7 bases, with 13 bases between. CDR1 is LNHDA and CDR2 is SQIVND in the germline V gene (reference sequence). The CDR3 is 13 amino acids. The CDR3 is CASKGTPTEKLFF. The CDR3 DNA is TGTGCCAGTAAGGGGACACCGACTGAAAAACTGTTTTTT.

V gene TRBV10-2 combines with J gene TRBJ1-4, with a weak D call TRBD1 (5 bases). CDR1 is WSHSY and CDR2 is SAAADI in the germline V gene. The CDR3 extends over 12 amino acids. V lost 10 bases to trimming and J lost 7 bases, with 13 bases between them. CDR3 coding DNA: TGCGCCACCCAGACAGAAGGTGAAAAACTGTTTTTT. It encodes CATQTEGEKLFF.

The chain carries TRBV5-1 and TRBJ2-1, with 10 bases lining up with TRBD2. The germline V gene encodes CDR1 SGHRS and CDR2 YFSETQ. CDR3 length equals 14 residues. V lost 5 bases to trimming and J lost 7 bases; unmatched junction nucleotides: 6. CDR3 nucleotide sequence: TGCGCCAGCAGTCCTAGCGGGAGCCGAAATGAGCAGTTCTTC. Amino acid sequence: CASSPSGSRNEQFF.

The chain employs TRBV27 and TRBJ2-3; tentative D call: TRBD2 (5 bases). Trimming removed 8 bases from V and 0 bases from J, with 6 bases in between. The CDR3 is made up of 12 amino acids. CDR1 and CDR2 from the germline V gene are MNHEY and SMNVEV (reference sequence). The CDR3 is CASWTSTDTQYF. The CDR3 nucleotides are TGTGCCAGCTGGACTAGCACAGATACGCAGTATTTT.